This TCR beta chain was captured by sequencing in a study of chemoradiotherapy in HPV16-positive cancers. Findings of the study overall: Only two HPV16-positive patients supplied the functional HPV-specificity definition. Candidate HPV-specific clones and E7-related TCR motifs grew in tumor during treatment. Better recurrence-free survival went with HPV-responsive T-cell expansion in HPV16-positive patients.

On this clone itself: What it recognizes is unknown.

TCRdb's copy holds only in-frame clones and misses some; the assay was immunoSEQ multiplex PCR. This table holds approximately 34,000 clones, about 89% found once. Trimming pared 0 bases from V and 1 base from J, leaving 7 bases between. Looked up from germline, CDR1 is SGHDT and CDR2 is YYEEEE. This CDR3 contains 14 residues. The chain employs TRBV5-6 and TRBJ1-1; no clear D gene. The TCR comes from a human donor with HPV-associated anogenital cancer. Sample: blood, taken from a patient who underwent chemoradiotherapy. CDR3 amino acids: CASSLVFGNTEAFF. CDR3 DNA sequence: TGTGCCAGCAGCTTGGTATTCGGGAACACTGAAGCTTTCTTT.